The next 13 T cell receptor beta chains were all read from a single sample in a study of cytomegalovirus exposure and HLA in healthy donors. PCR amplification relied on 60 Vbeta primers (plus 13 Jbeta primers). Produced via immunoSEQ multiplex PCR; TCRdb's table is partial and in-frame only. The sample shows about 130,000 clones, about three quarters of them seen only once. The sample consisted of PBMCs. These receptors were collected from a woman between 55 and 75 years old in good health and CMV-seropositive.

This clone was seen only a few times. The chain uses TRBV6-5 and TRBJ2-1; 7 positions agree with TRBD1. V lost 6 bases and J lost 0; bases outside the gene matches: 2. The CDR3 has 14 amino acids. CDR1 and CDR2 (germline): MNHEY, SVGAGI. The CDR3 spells CASSEGASYNEQFF. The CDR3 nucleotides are TGTGCCAGCAGCGAGGGGGCCTCCTACAATGAGCAGTTCTTC.

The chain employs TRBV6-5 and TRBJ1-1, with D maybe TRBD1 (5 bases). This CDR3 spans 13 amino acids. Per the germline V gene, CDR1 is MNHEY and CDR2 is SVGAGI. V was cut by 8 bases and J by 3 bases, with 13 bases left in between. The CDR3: CASFYQGYTEAFF. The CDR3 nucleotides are TGTGCCAGCTTCTACCAGGGCTACACTGAAGCTTTCTTT.

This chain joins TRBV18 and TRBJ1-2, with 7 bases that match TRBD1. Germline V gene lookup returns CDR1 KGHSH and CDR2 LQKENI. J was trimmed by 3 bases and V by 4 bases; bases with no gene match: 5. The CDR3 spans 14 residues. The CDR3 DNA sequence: TGTGCCAGCTCACGGGACAGCTTCGACTATGGCTACACCTTC. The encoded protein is CASSRDSFDYGYTF.

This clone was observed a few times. For the CDR3, the DNA is TGTGCCAGTCGGGTCAGCCCGAGGGAGCTGTTTTTT. Protein: CASRVSPRELFF. This sequence joins TRBV19 and TRBJ2-2, with D hard to call. The CDR3 runs to 12 residues. Germline CDR1 reads LNHDA; CDR2 reads SQIVND (reference sequence). V was cut by 8 bases and J by 9 bases, with 13 bases left in between.

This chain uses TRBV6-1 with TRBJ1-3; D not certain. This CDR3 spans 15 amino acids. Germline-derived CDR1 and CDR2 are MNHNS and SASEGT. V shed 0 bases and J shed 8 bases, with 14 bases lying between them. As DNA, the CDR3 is TGTGCCAGCAGTGAAGCCCTCAGTCGGGGTGACACCATATATTTT. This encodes CASSEALSRGDTIYF.

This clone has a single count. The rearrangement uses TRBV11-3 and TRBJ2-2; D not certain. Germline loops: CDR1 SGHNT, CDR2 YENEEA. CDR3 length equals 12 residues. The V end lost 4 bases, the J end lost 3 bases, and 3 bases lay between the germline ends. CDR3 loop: CASSSDTGELFF. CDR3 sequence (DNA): TGTGCCAGCAGCTCGGACACCGGGGAGCTGTTTTTT.

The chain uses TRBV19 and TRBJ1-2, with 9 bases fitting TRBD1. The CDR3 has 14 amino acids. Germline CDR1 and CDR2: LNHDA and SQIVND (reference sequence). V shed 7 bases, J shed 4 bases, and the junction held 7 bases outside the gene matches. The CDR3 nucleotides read TGTGCCAGTACCACCTCGACAGGGGGCTATGGCTACACCTTC. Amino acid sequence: CASTTSTGGYGYTF. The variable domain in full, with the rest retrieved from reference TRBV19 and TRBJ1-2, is DGGITQSPKYLFRKEGQNVTLSCEQNLNHDAMYWYRQDPGQGLRLIYYSQIVNDFQKGDIAEGYSVSREKKESFPLTVTSAQKNPTAFYLCASTTSTGGYGYTFGSGTRLTVV.

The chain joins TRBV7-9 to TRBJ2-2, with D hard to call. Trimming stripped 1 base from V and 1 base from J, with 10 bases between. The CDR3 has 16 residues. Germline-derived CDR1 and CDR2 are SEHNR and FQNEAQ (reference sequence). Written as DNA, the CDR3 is TGTGCCAGCAGCTTAGACTACTCCGGGAACACCGGGGAGCTGTTTTTT. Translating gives CASSLDYSGNTGELFF.

CDR3 DNA sequence: TGCGCCAGCAGCCTTCACCTGGGGAAAAGAGCGGACACTGAAGCTTTCTTT. Translation: CASSLHLGKRADTEAFF. This sequence joins TRBV5-1 and TRBJ1-1; the D is unclear. V gave up 4 bases and J gave up 3 bases, with 22 bases separating them. This CDR3 spans 17 amino acids. Germline CDR1 reads SGHRS; CDR2 reads YFSETQ.

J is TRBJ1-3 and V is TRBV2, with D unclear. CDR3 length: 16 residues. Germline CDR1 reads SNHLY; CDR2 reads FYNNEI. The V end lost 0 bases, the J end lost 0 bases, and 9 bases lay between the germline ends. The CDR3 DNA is TGTGCCAGCAGTGAAGCAAGCGGATTCTCTGGAAACACCATATATTTT. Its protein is CASSEASGFSGNTIYF.

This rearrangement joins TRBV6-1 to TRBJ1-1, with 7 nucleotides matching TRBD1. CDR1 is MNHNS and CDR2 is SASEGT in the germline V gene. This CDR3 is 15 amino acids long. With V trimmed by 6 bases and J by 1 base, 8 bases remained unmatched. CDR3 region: CASRDGTARNTEAFF. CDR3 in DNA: TGTGCCAGCAGGGACGGGACAGCACGGAACACTGAAGCTTTCTTT.

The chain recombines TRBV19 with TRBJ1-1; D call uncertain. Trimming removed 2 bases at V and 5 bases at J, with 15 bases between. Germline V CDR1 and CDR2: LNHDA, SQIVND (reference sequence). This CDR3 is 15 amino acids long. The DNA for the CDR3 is TGTGCCAGTAGTATAAGGACTGGGGTCGGGACTGAAGCTTTCTTT. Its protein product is CASSIRTGVGTEAFF. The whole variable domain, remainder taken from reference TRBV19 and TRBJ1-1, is DGGITQSPKYLFRKEGQNVTLSCEQNLNHDAMYWYRQDPGQGLRLIYYSQIVNDFQKGDIAEGYSVSREKKESFPLTVTSAQKNPTAFYLCASSIRTGVGTEAFFGQGTRLTVV.

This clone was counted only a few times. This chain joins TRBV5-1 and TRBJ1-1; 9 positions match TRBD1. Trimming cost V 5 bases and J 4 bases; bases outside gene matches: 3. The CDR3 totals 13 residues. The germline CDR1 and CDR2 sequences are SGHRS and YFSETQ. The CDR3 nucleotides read TGCGCCAGCAGTCCGGACAGGGGCACTGAAGCTTTCTTT. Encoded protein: CASSPDRGTEAFF. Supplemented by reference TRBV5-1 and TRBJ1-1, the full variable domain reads KAGVTQTPRYLIKTRGQQVTLSCSPISGHRSVSWYQQTPGQGLQFLFEYFSETQRNKGNFPGRFSGRQFSNSRSEMNVSTLELGDSALYLCASSPDRGTEAFFGQGTRLTVV.